Each of the 16 T cell receptor beta chains below was sequenced from the same sample in a study of blood T cells in healthy people across ages. The second PCR ran roughly 7 to 11 cycles with a sample-barcoded 5' primer and J-beta primers. MiXCR, applied by TCRdb to the 5' RACE reads, yields one record per CDR3 protein. The data contain around 1,500,000 distinct CDR3 sequences, around 42% of them seen just once; the ten biggest clones take up 7% to 9%. Material for sequencing was blood. The receptors were sampled from a woman aged 18 to 35 in good health.

J is TRBJ2-7 and V is TRBV7-9; D perhaps matches TRBD2 (7 bases). This CDR3 spans 16 amino acids. Germline CDR1 is SEHNR and CDR2 is FQNEAQ (reference sequence). The germline V and J ends were trimmed by 3 bases and 0 bases, with 15 bases remaining between them. The CDR3 spells CASSFRGAGTSYEQYF. The DNA of the CDR3 is TGTGCCAGCAGCTTCCGGGGGGCAGGGACCTCCTACGAGCAGTACTTC.

The V call is TRBV20-1, the J call TRBJ2-3, with a weak D call TRBD1 (5 bases). The CDR3 covers 14 residues. V gave up 4 bases and J gave up 1 base, with 12 bases separating them. Germline CDR1 and CDR2: DFQATT and SNEGSKA (reference sequence). The DNA for the CDR3 is TGCAGTGCTAACCGCCAACAGGGCACAGATACGCAGTATTTT. This codes for CSANRQQGTDTQYF.

The chain couples TRBV3-1 to TRBJ2-5, with 9 bases lining up with TRBD1. The better agreement between TRBJ2-7 and the DNA end casts doubt on the J call. The germline CDR1 and CDR2 sequences are LGHDT and YNNKEL (reference sequence). The CDR3 loop spans 18 amino acids. The CDR3 sequence is CASSPMGDRVPFPYEQYF. CDR3 DNA: TGTGCCAGCAGCCCTATGGGGGACAGGGTACCCTTTCCCTACGAGCAGTACTTC.

This clonotype appeared a few times. This chain links TRBV9 with TRBJ2-1, with TRBD2 as a possible D gene (6 bases). Germline V gene lookup returns CDR1 SGDLS and CDR2 YYNGEE. The CDR3 spans 15 residues. The V end was cut by 3 bases, the J end by 9 bases, with 19 bases between. CDR3: CASSGPGLDRPEQFF. DNA of the CDR3: TGTGCCAGCAGCGGACCGGGACTTGACCGCCCTGAGCAGTTCTTC.

This sequence joins TRBV21-1 and TRBJ2-7; the D call of TRBD2 is as the table states it, not checked on the DNA. TRBV21-1 is a pseudogene locus. The CDR3 is made up of 8 amino acids. The CDR3 loop reads CASPSQYF. The CDR3 nucleotides read TGTGCCAGCCCCTCCCAGTACTTC.

The chain combines TRBV7-9 with TRBJ1-2, with 7 nucleotides matching TRBD1. This CDR3 is built from 13 residues. J was trimmed by 10 bases and V by 5 bases; bases with no gene match: 10. From germline, CDR1 is SEHNR and CDR2 FQNEAQ (reference sequence). CDR3 in DNA: TGTGCCAGCAGCCCTGGGACAGCCAATGACTACACCTTC. This encodes CASSPGTANDYTF.

There are many counts of this clonotype. This chain connects TRBV4-1 to TRBJ2-7; 8 nucleotides agree with TRBD2. This CDR3 has 15 amino acids. The germline V gene has CDR1 MGHRA and CDR2 YSYEKL. Losses at the gene ends were 1 base for V and 0 bases for J; bases not matched to a gene: 2. The CDR3 DNA is TGCGCCAGCAGCCAAGTTGGGACTAGCTCCTACGAGCAGTACTTC. Protein product: CASSQVGTSSYEQYF.

The chain joins TRBV27 to TRBJ1-1, with a tentative D call TRBD1 (6 bases). The CDR3 totals 15 residues. The V end was cut by 6 bases, the J end by 1 base, with 15 bases between. Germline lookup yields CDR1 MNHEY and CDR2 SMNVEV (reference sequence). DNA of the CDR3: TGTGCCAGCAGATTACAGGGATTTGGGAACACTGAAGCTTTCTTT. Amino acids: CASRLQGFGNTEAFF.

The chain's CDR3 is CASSQERRGGNQPQHF. In DNA, the CDR3 is TGTGCCAGCAGCCAAGAACGGCGGGGTGGCAATCAGCCCCAGCATTTT. This sequence joins TRBV4-2 and TRBJ1-5; D call uncertain. Germline CDR1 is LGHNA and CDR2 is YNFKEQ. The CDR3 loop spans 16 amino acids. V lost 0 bases and J 2 bases, leaving 11 bases between the germline ends.

This clonotype showed up just a few times. The chain couples TRBV7-3 to TRBJ2-3, with D perhaps assigned TRBD1 or TRBD2 (5 bases each). Trimming left V 1 base short and J 2 bases short, with 19 bases between. The V gene's germline CDR1 is SGHTA and CDR2 FQGTGA. This CDR3 has 18 residues. CDR3 protein: CASSLRGMDSRYTDTQYF. CDR3 coding DNA: TGTGCCAGCAGCTTAAGGGGGATGGATAGCCGCTACACAGATACGCAGTATTTT.

The chain joins TRBV7-9 to TRBJ2-7, with TRBD1 as a possible D gene (6 bases). The CDR3 consists of 14 residues. Per the germline V gene, CDR1 is SEHNR and CDR2 is FQNEAQ (reference sequence). V lost 5 bases, J lost 1 base, and 12 bases lay in between. The CDR3 loop is CASSPRTESYEQYF. As DNA, the CDR3 is TGTGCCAGCAGCCCACGGACAGAATCCTACGAGCAGTACTTC.

The chain has TRBV5-6 and TRBJ1-2; TRBD1 might be the D (6 bases). The germline gives CDR1 SGHDT, CDR2 YYEEEE. Trimming took 4 bases from V and 7 from J, leaving 20 bases between them. CDR3 length: 15 amino acids. CDR3 amino acids: CASSLTDRGSGGYTF. Here the CDR3 DNA reads TGTGCCAGCAGCCTGACGGACAGAGGCAGTGGTGGCTACACCTTC.

The rearrangement joins TRBV18 to TRBJ2-5; 8 bases align to TRBD1. TRBJ2-7 explains the end of the DNA better; the J call may be wrong. CDR1 KGHSH and CDR2 LQKENI come from the germline V gene. This CDR3 is 15 amino acids long. In DNA, the CDR3 is TGTGCCAGCTCACCACTCCAGGGGGCGACCTACGAGCAGTACTTC. Translation: CASSPLQGATYEQYF.

The chain carries TRBV12-3 or TRBV12-4 and TRBJ2-1; 10 positions agree with TRBD2. V trimming: 5 bases; J trimming: 4 bases; junction bases outside the gene matches: 5. CDR3 length: 15 residues. The CDR3: CASSRSGRFYNEQFF. The CDR3 DNA reads as TGTGCCAGCAGTCGTAGCGGGAGGTTTTACAATGAGCAGTTCTTC.

The chain joins TRBV6-1 to TRBJ1-2; 7 bases line up with TRBD1. The CDR3 spans 15 residues. Looked up from germline, CDR1 is MNHNS and CDR2 is SASEGT. The J segment lost 5 bases and the V segment lost 3 bases, leaving 9 bases of the junction unmatched. The CDR3 DNA sequence: TGTGCCAGCAGTGAGGGACCGTCCAGGGGGTATGGCTACACCTTC. Amino acid sequence: CASSEGPSRGYGYTF.

The chain combines TRBV30 with TRBJ2-3; tentative D call: TRBD2 (6 bases). The CDR3 is 15 amino acids. V shed 5 bases and J shed 0 bases, with 15 bases lying between them. Germline assignment: CDR1 GTSNPN and CDR2 SVGIG (reference sequence). DNA of the CDR3: TGTGCCTGGTCCGAGGACTATCCTAGCACAGATACGCAGTATTTT. It codes for CAWSEDYPSTDTQYF.